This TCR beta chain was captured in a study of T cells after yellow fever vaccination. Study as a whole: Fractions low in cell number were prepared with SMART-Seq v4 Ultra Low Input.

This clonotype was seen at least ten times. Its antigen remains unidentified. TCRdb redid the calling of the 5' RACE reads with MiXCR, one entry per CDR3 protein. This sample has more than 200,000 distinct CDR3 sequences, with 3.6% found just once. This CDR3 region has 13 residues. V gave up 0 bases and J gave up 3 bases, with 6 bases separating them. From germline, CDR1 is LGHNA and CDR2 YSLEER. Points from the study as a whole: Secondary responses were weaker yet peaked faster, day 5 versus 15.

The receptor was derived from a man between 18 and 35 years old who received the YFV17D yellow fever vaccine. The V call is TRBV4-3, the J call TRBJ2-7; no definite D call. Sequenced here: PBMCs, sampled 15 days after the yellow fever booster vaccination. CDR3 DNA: TGCGCCAGCAGCCAAGATTATAGCTACGAGCAGTACTTC. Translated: CASSQDYSYEQYF.